This TCR beta chain was captured by sequencing in a study of control samples from healthy donors and cancer patients. Sequencing used immunoSEQ multiplex PCR; TCRdb keeps in-frame clones, though not all of them. The sample lists roughly 130,000 clones; about 95% were seen once. The CDR3 loop spans 15 amino acids. Trimming removed 1 base at V and 6 bases at J, with 13 bases between. CDR1 and CDR2 from the germline V gene are SGHVS and FQNEAQ. The sequenced sample was blood. This sequence originates from a man aged 25-45 years in good health. The chain couples TRBV7-8 to TRBJ2-1; D is possibly TRBD1 or TRBD2 (6 bases each). The CDR3 DNA sequence: TGTGCCAGCAGCTTAGGTTCTGGAGGGGGCAATGAGCAGTTCTTC. Its protein is CASSLGSGGGNEQFF.